These 26 T cell receptor beta chains were sequenced from one sample in a study of T cell repertoires in cytomegalovirus infection. No antigen has been assigned to these receptors. MiXCR, applied by TCRdb to the reads, yields one record per CDR3 protein. The data hold under 500,000 distinct CDR3 sequences, with roughly 42% observed a single time. The material was cultured PBMCs, obtained from culture after CMV antigen stimulation. The receptor set was obtained from a human donor in good health (CMV status not recorded). Some clones in this sample may be carry-over from other donors' samples.

This clonotype was seen only a few times. In DNA, the CDR3 is TGTGCCAGCAGTAATTATCTAGGACTAGCGGTTGGCATTCAGTACTTC. Translating it yields CASSNYLGLAVGIQYF. The chain carries TRBV6-1 and TRBJ2-4; 10 bases agree with TRBD2. Germline V gene sequence: CDR1 MNHNS, CDR2 SASEGT. V lost 5 bases and J lost 9; bases outside the gene matches: 13. This CDR3 spans 16 amino acids.

Only a few counts were recorded for this clonotype. The chain recombines TRBV4-3 with TRBJ2-3, with D perhaps TRBD2 (6 bases). Germline CDR1 reads LGHNA; CDR2 reads YSLEER. V lost 0 bases to trimming and J lost 7 bases, with 17 bases between them. This CDR3 is built from 16 residues. CDR3 loop: CASSQERGGVGNTQYF. DNA of the CDR3: TGCGCCAGCAGCCAAGAAAGGGGAGGTGTGGGAAATACGCAGTATTTT.

The chain joins TRBV28 to TRBJ2-7; D gene ambiguous. Germline V gene lookup returns CDR1 MDHEN and CDR2 SYDVKM. The CDR3 runs to 13 residues. The V end lost 2 bases, the J end lost 4 bases, and 9 bases lay between the germline ends. The chain's CDR3 is CASSLLKRYEQYF. The CDR3 DNA reads as TGTGCCAGCAGTTTACTGAAGAGATACGAGCAGTACTTC.

This clonotype was counted only a few times. The chain employs TRBV6-1 and TRBJ1-1, with TRBD1 identical over 8 bases. CDR3 length: 13 amino acids. The germline V gene has CDR1 MNHNS and CDR2 SASEGT. The J segment lost 3 bases and the V segment lost 6 bases, leaving 3 bases of the junction unmatched. This CDR3 reads CASRDREDTEAFF. The CDR3 DNA reads as TGTGCCAGCAGGGACAGGGAGGACACTGAAGCTTTCTTT.

This clonotype turned up a few times. A read error may produce the germline difference seen at one junction end. The rearrangement joins TRBV2 to TRBJ2-2; D remains ambiguous. Germline CDR1 and CDR2: SNHLY and FYNNEI. The CDR3 sequence is 13 residues long. As DNA, the CDR3 is TGTGCCAGCGGTGACTCGAACACCGGGGAGCTGTTTTTT. It specifies CASGDSNTGELFF. The complete variable domain, with remaining parts taken from reference TRBV2 and TRBJ2-2, reads EPEVTQTPSHQVTQMGQEVILRCVPISNHLYFYWYRQILGQKVEFLVSFYNNEISEKSEIFDDQFSVERPDGSNFTLKIRSTKLEDSAMYFCASGDSNTGELFFGEGSRLTVL.

The CDR3 sequence is CASSRARQGKYEQYF. The CDR3 nucleotides read TGTGCCAGCAGCCGTGCTAGACAGGGGAAGTACGAGCAGTACTTC. The chain is built from TRBV27 and TRBJ2-7, with 8 bases aligning to TRBD1. The V gene end was trimmed by 6 bases and the J gene end by 4 bases; junction bases not matched to a gene: 11. Germline loops: CDR1 MNHEY, CDR2 SMNVEV (reference sequence). The CDR3 has 15 amino acids.

This clonotype has just a few counts. This chain uses TRBV19 with TRBJ2-1; no definite D call. Germline CDR1 LNHDA, CDR2 SQIVND (reference sequence). Trimming took 4 bases from V and 12 from J, leaving 10 bases between them. The CDR3 loop spans 11 amino acids. The CDR3 DNA reads as TGTGCCAGTAGTACCGTTTCAACGCAGTTCTTC. Its translation is CASSTVSTQFF.

This chain links TRBV6-6 with TRBJ1-1; D unresolved. Germline CDR1 is MNHNY and CDR2 is SVGAGI (reference sequence). V was pared by 6 bases and J by 5 bases, with 7 bases between. The CDR3 has 11 amino acids. CDR3: CASRIPTEAFF. Written as DNA, the CDR3 is TGTGCCAGCAGGATCCCGACTGAAGCTTTCTTT.

The chain joins TRBV10-3 to TRBJ2-7; no definite D call. The CDR3 is 14 residues long. The V gene's germline CDR1 is ENHRY and CDR2 SYGVKD. V lost 8 bases, J lost 5 bases, and 19 bases lay in between. CDR3 nucleotides: TGTGCCATCCTTGAGACTGGGCTCAAAGACGAGCAGTACTTC. Protein product: CAILETGLKDEQYF.

The V call is TRBV12-5, the J call TRBJ2-7; unclear D gene. Germline-derived CDR1 and CDR2 are LGHNT and FRNRAP. The CDR3 covers 11 residues. Trimming took 6 bases from V and 1 from J, leaving 4 bases between them. Here the CDR3 reads CASGTSYEQYF. The CDR3, as DNA: TGTGCTAGTGGCACTTCCTACGAGCAGTACTTC.

This clonotype was seen more than once but under ten times. The CDR3 region is CASSGGTHQPQHF. In DNA form, the CDR3 reads TGTGCCAGCAGTGGGGGGACGCATCAGCCCCAGCATTTT. The rearrangement uses TRBV25-1 and TRBJ1-5; weak D call: TRBD1 (5 bases). Germline CDR1 is MGHDK and CDR2 is SYGVNS. The CDR3 spans 13 residues. V gave up 4 bases and J gave up 5 bases, with 9 bases separating them.

This clonotype has a handful of counts. The gene calls are TRBV7-8 and TRBJ1-2, with D maybe TRBD1 (5 bases). CDR3 length: 16 amino acids. V was shortened by 5 bases and J by 0 bases, with 16 bases between the two germline ends. CDR1 and CDR2 from the germline V gene are SGHVS and FQNEAQ. Here the CDR3 reads CASSAVRGPSNYGYTF. CDR3 in DNA: TGTGCCAGCAGCGCTGTGCGGGGACCCTCTAACTATGGCTACACCTTC.

The J gene is TRBJ1-2, the V gene TRBV5-6; unclear D gene. The V and J ends lost 4 bases and 13 bases respectively, with 20 bases between them. CDR3 length equals 13 residues. CDR1 and CDR2 (germline): SGHDT, YYEEEE. The CDR3 bases are TGTGCCAGCAGCCCCGCGAGGGCAGGTCCTTTCACCTTC. Translation gives CASSPARAGPFTF.

This chain connects TRBV28 to TRBJ2-1; D is perhaps TRBD1 or TRBD2 (5 bases each). Germline V gene lookup returns CDR1 MDHEN and CDR2 SYDVKM. The CDR3 totals 21 residues. V lost 2 bases to trimming and J lost 2 bases, with 28 bases between them. The CDR3 region is CASSLGVRGAGWYNPYNEQFF. CDR3 sequence (DNA): TGTGCCAGCAGTTTAGGGGTGAGAGGGGCGGGTTGGTACAATCCCTACAATGAGCAGTTCTTC. Using reference TRBV28 and TRBJ2-1 for the parts outside the CDR3, the full variable domain is DVKVTQSSRYLVKRTGEKVFLECVQDMDHENMFWYRQDPGLGLRLIYFSYDVKMKEKGDIPEGYSVSREKKERFSLILESASTNQTSMYLCASSLGVRGAGWYNPYNEQFFGPGTRLTVL.

CDR3 bases: TGTGCCACCAGTGATGACCCCGGCTATGGCTACACCTTC. Protein sequence: CATSDDPGYGYTF. The V call is TRBV24-1, the J call TRBJ1-2; D call uncertain. With 3 bases removed from V and 4 bases from J, the gap between germline ends came to 8 bases. The CDR3 is 13 amino acids. Germline lookup yields CDR1 KGHDR and CDR2 SFDVKD.

This clonotype has just a few counts. The chain links TRBV7-9 to TRBJ1-5; weak D call: TRBD1 (6 bases). CDR1 is SEHNR, CDR2 FQNEAQ, per germline (reference sequence). The ends were cut back, 5 bases at V and 6 bases at J, with 14 bases in the middle. The CDR3 covers 14 residues. This chain's CDR3 is CASSPSGGSQPQHF. The DNA for the CDR3 is TGTGCCAGCAGCCCCTCCGGGGGCAGTCAGCCCCAGCATTTT.

This clonotype was seen a handful of times. This sequence joins TRBV7-2 and TRBJ2-7; 7 positions match TRBD2. CDR1 and CDR2 (germline): SGHTA, FQGNSA. Germline trimming cut 4 bases from V and 2 bases from J; bases unmatched to any gene: 5. The CDR3 runs to 14 residues. CDR3 in amino acids: CASSSGTTPYEQYF. The CDR3 DNA reads TGTGCCAGCAGCTCCGGGACTACCCCCTACGAGCAGTACTTC.

Only a few counts were recorded for this clonotype. This rearrangement joins TRBV7-6 to TRBJ1-5; 7 bases match TRBD1. Germline V gives CDR1 SGHVS, CDR2 FNYEAQ. After removal of 5 bases from V and 6 bases from J, the junction contained 10 bases not matched to a gene. The CDR3 loop spans 15 amino acids. CDR3 DNA: TGTGCCAGCAGCACATCAAGGGGGCCAGGTCAGCCCCAGCATTTT. Residues: CASSTSRGPGQPQHF.

This clonotype has only a few counts. The chain joins TRBV5-4 to TRBJ2-5, with 8 bases that match TRBD2. The CDR3 consists of 14 residues. The V gene's germline CDR1 is SGHNT and CDR2 YYREEE (reference sequence). V gave up 2 bases and J gave up 2 bases; unmatched junction bases: 2. Here the CDR3 DNA reads TGTGCCAGCAGCTTAGCGGGAGCGCAAGAGACCCAGTACTTC. It specifies CASSLAGAQETQYF.

V is TRBV18 and J is TRBJ2-1; 9 positions agree with TRBD1. Germline CDR1 KGHSH, CDR2 LQKENI. Germline trimming cut 4 bases from V and 7 bases from J; bases unmatched to any gene: 11. CDR3 size: 16 residues. The CDR3 loop is CASSRVGRTGVNEQFF. CDR3 in DNA: TGTGCCAGCTCACGGGTCGGAAGGACAGGGGTGAATGAGCAGTTCTTC.

This clonotype was seen a few times. This chain links TRBV19 with TRBJ2-2, with 11 bases that match TRBD2. The V and J ends lost 3 bases and 0 bases, in that order; junction bases with no gene match: 12. Germline V gene data show CDR1 as LNHDA and CDR2 as SQIVND (reference sequence). The CDR3 spans 20 residues. CDR3 amino acids: CASSIFIARLAGPNTGELFF. The CDR3 DNA reads as TGTGCCAGTAGTATTTTCATCGCAAGACTAGCGGGGCCGAACACCGGGGAGCTGTTTTTT.

The J gene is TRBJ1-1, the V gene TRBV20-1; D ambiguous. The CDR3 consists of 15 residues. Between the trimmed V and J ends, which lost 3 bases and 0 bases, there was a span of 14 bases. Germline-derived CDR1 and CDR2 are DFQATT and SNEGSKA (reference sequence). CDR3 bases: TGCAGTGCTAGTTGGCAGAGCAGTATGAACACTGAAGCTTTCTTT. Translation gives CSASWQSSMNTEAFF.

The rearrangement links TRBV10-3 to TRBJ1-2; the match to TRBD1 covers 10 bases. V lost 3 bases to trimming and J lost 7 bases; unmatched junction nucleotides: 14. CDR3 length equals 17 residues. Germline V CDR1 and CDR2: ENHRY, SYGVKD. CDR3 sequence: CAISDVGQGTKPFGYTF. The CDR3 region has the DNA TGTGCCATCAGTGACGTGGGACAGGGGACCAAACCCTTTGGCTACACCTTC.

The chain combines TRBV18 with TRBJ1-4, with D hard to call. The V gene lost 2 bases and the J gene lost 7 bases, with 11 bases spanning the gap. This CDR3 region has 14 residues. Germline V lookup: CDR1 KGHSH, CDR2 LQKENI. The CDR3 protein is CASSPSSESEKLFF. The CDR3 nucleotides are TGTGCCAGCTCACCAAGTTCGGAAAGTGAAAAACTGTTTTTT.

The V and J genes are TRBV20-1 and TRBJ1-6; D is possibly TRBD1 (6 bases). V lost 0 bases and J lost 10, with 16 bases in between. The CDR3 extends over 15 amino acids. Germline V gene sequence: CDR1 DFQATT, CDR2 SNEGSKA (reference sequence). CDR3 nucleotides: TGCAGTGCTAGAGACCCACAGGGCCAAGGATCACCCCTCCACTTT. Its protein product is CSARDPQGQGSPLHF.

This clonotype was recorded a few times. The rearrangement joins TRBV6-5 to TRBJ2-3; the D is unclear. The germline gives CDR1 MNHEY, CDR2 SVGAGI. This CDR3 spans 13 amino acids. Trimming took off 5 bases at V and 1 base at J, with 7 bases between the two ends. CDR3 nucleotide sequence: TGTGCCAGCAGTCGTGGGCGCACAGATACGCAGTATTTT. This codes for CASSRGRTDTQYF.